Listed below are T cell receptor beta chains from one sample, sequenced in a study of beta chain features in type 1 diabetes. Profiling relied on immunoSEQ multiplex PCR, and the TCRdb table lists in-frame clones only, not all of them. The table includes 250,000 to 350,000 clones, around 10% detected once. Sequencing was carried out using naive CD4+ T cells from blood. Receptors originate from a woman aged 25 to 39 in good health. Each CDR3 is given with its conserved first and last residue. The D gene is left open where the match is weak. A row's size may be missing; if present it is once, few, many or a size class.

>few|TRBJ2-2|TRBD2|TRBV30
TGTGCCTGGAGTCTCATAGCGGGATTTACCGGGGAGCTGTTTTTT
CAWSLIAGFTGELFF
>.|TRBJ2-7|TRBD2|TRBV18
TGTGCCAGCTCCCCGGGACTAGCCTACGAGCAGTACTTC
CASSPGLAYEQYF
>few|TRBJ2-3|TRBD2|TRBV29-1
TGCAGCGCTAAAGCGGGAGCAGATACGCAGTATTTT
CSAKAGADTQYF
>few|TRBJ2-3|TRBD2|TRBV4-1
TGCGCCAGCAGCCTAATAGCGGGACGAGATACGCAGTATTTT
CASSLIAGRDTQYF
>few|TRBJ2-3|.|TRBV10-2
TGCGCCAGCAGGTTTAGCGGTAGCACAAATACGCAGTATTTT
CASRFSGSTNTQYF
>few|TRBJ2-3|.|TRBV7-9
TGTGCCAGCAGCAAATCGGGGACAGATACGCAGTATTTT
CASSKSGTDTQYF
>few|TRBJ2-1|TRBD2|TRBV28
TGTGCCACCCGTAGCGGGAGTGCCTACAATGAGCAGTTCTTC
CATRSGSAYNEQFF
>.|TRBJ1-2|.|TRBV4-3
TGCGCCAGCAGCCAACTTCAGGGGTTACGCTATGGCTACACCTTC
CASSQLQGLRYGYTF
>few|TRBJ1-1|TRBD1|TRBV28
TGTGCCAGCAGTCGCGGGACAGGGGTTGAAGCTTTCTTT
CASSRGTGVEAFF
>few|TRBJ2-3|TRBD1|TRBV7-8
TGTGCCAGCAGCTCCCGGGACAGGGGATACCCGCCCGCCACAGATACGCAGTATTTT
CASSSRDRGYPPATDTQYF
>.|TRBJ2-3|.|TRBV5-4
TGTGCCAGCAGACGAGACAGGACTAGCACAGATACGCAGTATTTT
CASRRDRTSTDTQYF
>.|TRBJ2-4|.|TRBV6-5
TGTGCCAGCAGTCCCTCAGGGGTCGGAAACATTCAGTACTTC
CASSPSGVGNIQYF
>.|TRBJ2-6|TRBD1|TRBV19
TGTGCCAGTAACCTTGGACAGGTTTTTTCTGGGGCCAACGTCCTGACTTTC
CASNLGQVFSGANVLTF
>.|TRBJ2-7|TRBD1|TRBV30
TGTGCCTGGAGCGACCGATCGAAGACAGGGTTCCACGAGCAGTACTTC
CAWSDRSKTGFHEQYF
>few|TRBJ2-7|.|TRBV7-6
TGTGCCAGCAGCTTATTCGGTCCCTACGAGCAGTACTTC
CASSLFGPYEQYF
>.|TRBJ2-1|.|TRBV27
TGTGCCAGCAGTTTATCGGACAGCTCCTACAATGAGCAGTTCTTC
CASSLSDSSYNEQFF
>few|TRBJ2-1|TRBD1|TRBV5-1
TGCGCCAGCAGCTTGGGAGGGACAGGGATCGATGAGCAGTTCTTC
CASSLGGTGIDEQFF
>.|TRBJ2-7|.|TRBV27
TGTGCCAGCAGTCCCCTAGGAGGGACCCTCAGGGCCTACGAGCAGTACTTC
CASSPLGGTLRAYEQYF
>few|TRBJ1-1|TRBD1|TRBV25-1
TGTGCCAGCAGTGTTACCGGGACAGGGAAAGCTTTCTTT
CASSVTGTGKAFF
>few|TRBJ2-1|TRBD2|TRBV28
TGTGCCAGTTTGACTAGCGGGAGTTACAATGAGCAGTTCTTC
CASLTSGSYNEQFF
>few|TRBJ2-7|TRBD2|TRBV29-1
TGCAGCGTCGAGTCTGCTGGACTAGCGGGAGCAGACGAGCAGTACTTC
CSVESAGLAGADEQYF
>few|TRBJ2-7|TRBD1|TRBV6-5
TGTGCCAGCAGTTACGGGACAGGGTCTGAGCAGTACTTC
CASSYGTGSEQYF
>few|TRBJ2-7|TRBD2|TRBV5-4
TGTGCCAGCAGCTTGGCACTAGCGGGAGTTGGAGAGCAGTACTTC
CASSLALAGVGEQYF
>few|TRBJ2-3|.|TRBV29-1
TGCAGCGTTGTCGGGACAAGCACAGATACGCAGTATTTT
CSVVGTSTDTQYF
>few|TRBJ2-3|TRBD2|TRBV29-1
TGCAGCGTTGGGACTAGCGGCGGCACAGATACGCAGTATTTT
CSVGTSGGTDTQYF
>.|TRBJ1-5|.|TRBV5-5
TGTGCCAGCAGCGCGGGTCAGCCCCAGCATTTT
CASSAGQPQHF
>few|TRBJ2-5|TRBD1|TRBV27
TGTGCCAGCAGTTCGACAGGGGTCAGGGAGACCCAGTACTTC
CASSSTGVRETQYF
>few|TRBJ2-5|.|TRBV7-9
TGTGCCAGCAGCTTCCCGCCTTTAACAGGGCGCCTCCAGGAGACCCAGTACTTC
CASSFPPLTGRLQETQYF
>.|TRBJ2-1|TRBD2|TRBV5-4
TGTGCCAGCAGCTTGGGCGGACTAGCAACCTACAATGAGCAGTTCTTC
CASSLGGLATYNEQFF
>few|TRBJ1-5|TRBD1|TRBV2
TGTGCCAGCAGCCAGTACAGGGGAGATAGCAATCAGCCCCAGCATTTT
CASSQYRGDSNQPQHF